This T cell receptor (beta chain) was sequenced for a study of blood T cell repertoires in COVID-19. The overall study: There were acute and convalescent COVID-19 samples, and they came from the United States, Italy and Spain. From T cells, B-cell-depleted T cells, or PBMCs came the material, which was cDNA or gDNA.

The V segment lost 5 bases and the J segment 9 bases; nucleotides outside the gene matches: 14. The CDR3 length is 17 residues. Germline V lookup: CDR1 MNHNY, CDR2 SVGAGI (reference sequence). Clones were read by immunoSEQ multiplex PCR, and TCRdb kept only the in-frame ones, dropping some. Among about 78,000 clones listed, less than 95% were seen once. V usage is TRBV6-6 and J usage is TRBJ1-6; 9 bases map to TRBD1. This sequence was found in a woman aged 50 to 65 in a cohort sampled during active COVID-19. Sample: peripheral blood. The CDR3 reads CASSLQIGTGNSSPLHF. DNA for the CDR3: TGTGCCAGCAGTCTACAGATCGGGACAGGGAATAGTTCACCCCTCCACTTT.